This T cell receptor (beta chain) stems from a study of molecular identifiers for immune sequencing clone quantification. Germline V gene sequence: CDR1 SQVTM, CDR2 ANQGSEA. This CDR3 has 12 residues. Trimming removed 5 bases at V and 4 bases at J, with 9 bases between. General observations from the study: In CMV-specific effectors, clones above 20 copies held over 99% of molecules; naive, under 1%.

Bulk TCR libraries used previously described methods and listed TCR primers. TCRdb re-called the PCR reads through MiXCR, storing one row per CDR3 protein. The sample contains about half a million distinct CDR3 sequences, around 23% of which appear only once. At least ten counts were recorded for this clonotype. Its specificity is unknown. V and J are TRBV29-1 and TRBJ2-1; no firm D call. The sequence came from a human donor in good health. Some libraries in this study had Jurkat cell RNA spiked in. Material for sequencing was naive CD8+ T cells from blood, with Jurkat cell RNA spiked in. Documented subset: FACS-sorted CD8+CD4-CCR7+CD45RA+ naive T cells. CDR3 DNA: TGCAGCGTTATTTCCGCTTACAATGAGCAGTTCTTC. This sequence encodes CSVISAYNEQFF.